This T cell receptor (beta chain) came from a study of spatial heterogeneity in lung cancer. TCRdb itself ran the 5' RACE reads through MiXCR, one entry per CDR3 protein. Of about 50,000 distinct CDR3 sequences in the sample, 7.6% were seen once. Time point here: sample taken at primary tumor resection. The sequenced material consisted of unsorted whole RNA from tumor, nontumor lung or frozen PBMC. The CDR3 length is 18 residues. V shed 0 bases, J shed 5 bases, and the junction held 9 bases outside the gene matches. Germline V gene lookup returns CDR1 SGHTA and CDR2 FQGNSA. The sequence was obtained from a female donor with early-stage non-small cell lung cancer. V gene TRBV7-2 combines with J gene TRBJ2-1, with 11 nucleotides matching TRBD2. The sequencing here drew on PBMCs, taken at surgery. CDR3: CASSLARASGGPHNEQFF. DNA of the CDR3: TGTGCCAGCAGCTTAGCGCGGGCTAGCGGGGGGCCCCACAATGAGCAGTTCTTC.